A single sample gave rise to the 6 T cell receptor beta chains below, sequenced in a study of monozygotic twins with inflammatory bowel disease. TCRdb reprocessed the 5' RACE reads and stores each CDR3 protein as one record, lacking DNA. The sample table includes about 160,000 distinct CDR3 sequences. The sample taken for sequencing was blood. Receptor source: a human donor with ulcerative colitis or Crohn's disease, or a healthy co-twin of an affected twin (not recorded which).

The chain is built from TRBV4-2 and TRBJ2-7; with no DNA, the TCRdb D assignment of TRBD1 cannot be verified. The germline CDR1 and CDR2 sequences are LGHNA and YNFKEQ. The CDR3 is 14 amino acids. CDR3 amino acids: CASSQETGTYEQYF.

The rearrangement joins TRBV2 to TRBJ1-1; TCRdb's D gene call, TRBD1, goes unchecked for lack of DNA. Germline V gene sequence: CDR1 SNHLY, CDR2 FYNNEI. This CDR3 comprises 14 residues. The CDR3 region is CASSEGLPGTEAFF. The full variable domain, its missing parts supplied by reference TRBV2 and TRBJ1-1, is EPEVTQTPSHQVTQMGQEVILRCVPISNHLYFYWYRQILGQKVEFLVSFYNNEISEKSEIFDDQFSVERPDGSNFTLKIRSTKLEDSAMYFCASSEGLPGTEAFFGQGTRLTVV.

The chain combines TRBV11-2 with TRBJ2-6; TCRdb proposes TRBD1, but this gene call is untestable without DNA. The germline CDR1 and CDR2 sequences are SGHAT and FQNNGV. This CDR3 region has 15 residues. This chain's CDR3 is CASSLEGAGANVLTF.

This rearrangement joins TRBV5-6 to TRBJ2-3; the D gene TCRdb calls, TRBD1, cannot be checked with no DNA. The V gene's germline CDR1 is SGHDT and CDR2 YYEEEE. The CDR3 extends over 16 amino acids. CDR3 sequence reads: CASSARDRGRTDTQYF.

The CDR3: CASSPSGGAWCTDTQYF. The chain employs TRBV6-1 and TRBJ2-3; TCRdb calls TRBD2, which cannot be checked without DNA. There are 17 residues in the CDR3. Germline-derived CDR1 and CDR2 are MNHNS and SASEGT.

The chain couples TRBV11-2 to TRBJ2-4. The V gene's germline CDR1 is SGHAT and CDR2 FQNNGV. The CDR3 sequence is 12 residues long. The CDR3 sequence is CASREWGNIQYF. The variable domain in full, with the rest retrieved from reference TRBV11-2 and TRBJ2-4, is EAGVAQSPRYKIIEKRQSVAFWCNPISGHATLYWYQQILGQGPKLLIQFQNNGVVDDSQLPKDRFSAERLKGVDSTLKIQPAKLEDSAVYLCASREWGNIQYFGAGTRLSVL.